The present entry profiles one T cell receptor (beta chain) with its context. Its antigen is as yet unknown. It was unsorted whole blood that yielded blood RNA, and germline DNA was also extracted. This entry is derived from a study of tumor-infiltrating lymphocytes in primary liver carcinoma. Study-wide findings and caveats: The bulk unsorted samples meant that CD4+ and CD8+ repertoires went uncompared.

cDNA specific to TCR beta was made from around 470 ng of total RNA, with a constant-region primer employed for priming. Library construction for TCR beta comprised three nested multiplex PCR rounds performed with slightly modified ARM-PCR. Running ten to eleven cycles apiece, the first two PCR rounds relied on TRBV1-TRBV30 forward primers together with a C-beta reverse primer. TCRdb re-analysed the multiplex PCR reads in MiXCR, keeping a single row per CDR3 protein. The sample contains hundreds of thousands of distinct CDR3 sequences, roughly 60% of which appear only once. The germline V gene encodes CDR1 MDHEN and CDR2 SYDVKM. V lost 3 bases to trimming and J lost 4 bases, with 10 bases between them. CDR3 length: 14 amino acids.

The TCR sequence derives from a young woman with primary liver carcinoma and hepatitis B virus infection. The gene calls are TRBV28 and TRBJ2-1; D may be TRBD1 (6 bases). Sequenced input: peripheral blood. CDR3 in DNA: TGTGCCAGCAGTTTGGGGGACAAATACAATGAGCAGTTCTTC. Amino acid sequence: CASSLGDKYNEQFF. Combining the CDR3 with reference TRBV28 and TRBJ2-1 gives the whole variable domain DVKVTQSSRYLVKRTGEKVFLECVQDMDHENMFWYRQDPGLGLRLIYFSYDVKMKEKGDIPEGYSVSREKKERFSLILESASTNQTSMYLCASSLGDKYNEQFFGPGTRLTVL.